The text below deals with one T cell receptor beta chain. The target antigen is unknown. The data originate from a study of CXCR3-negative and CXCR3-positive naive CD8 T cells. The CDR3 loop spans 14 amino acids. From germline, CDR1 is LNHDA and CDR2 SQIVND (reference sequence). Overall study results and limits: Memory CD8+ cells showed much lower diversity, while both naive subsets displayed comparably high diversity. For the naive subsets, surface CD5 was similar, and TCR strength was inferred from TRB CDR3 properties.

UMI-tagged TRB cDNA libraries were built via 5' RACE. After re-calling the 5' RACE reads, TCRdb lists one entry per CDR3 protein, DNA absent. This table lists more than 65,000 distinct CDR3 sequences. Sequencing input: naive CXCR3- CD8+ T cells from blood. Subset here: CD45RO-CCR7+CD27+CD95- naive CD8+ T cells lacking CXCR3 (TNR3-). The TCR sequence derives from a human donor in good health. Some clones in this sample may be carry-over from other donors' samples. The chain joins TRBV19 to TRBJ1-1; the D gene TCRdb calls, TRBD1, cannot be checked with no DNA. CDR3 protein: CASSMGQETSEAFF. Filled out from reference TRBV19 and TRBJ1-1, the complete variable domain reads DGGITQSPKYLFRKEGQNVTLSCEQNLNHDAMYWYRQDPGQGLRLIYYSQIVNDFQKGDIAEGYSVSREKKESFPLTVTSAQKNPTAFYLCASSMGQETSEAFFGQGTRLTVV.